The present T cell receptor beta chain was sequenced within a study of control samples from healthy donors and cancer patients. Produced via immunoSEQ multiplex PCR; TCRdb's table is partial and in-frame only. The sample holds about 49,000 clones, roughly 85% seen once. The CDR3 totals 13 residues. With V trimmed by 5 bases and J by 8 bases, 6 bases remained unmatched. Material: PBMCs. The receptor was derived from a woman between 45 and 65 years old with lung cancer. The chain employs TRBV12-3 or TRBV12-4 and TRBJ2-4, with 7 bases fitting TRBD1. In DNA form, the CDR3 reads TGTGCCAGCAGTGGACCGGGACAGTACATTCAGTACTTC. It specifies CASSGPGQYIQYF.